The rows below give T cell receptor beta chains drawn from one sample of a study of T cells in Graves' hyperthyroidism and ophthalmopathy. From the multiplex PCR reads, TCRdb called clonotypes with MiXCR, one entry per CDR3 protein. The profile shows about 770,000 distinct CDR3 sequences, around a sixth of them singletons. The sequencing sample was made of blood. The receptors derive from a woman in her fifties or sixties with Graves' hyperthyroidism that later progressed to Graves' ophthalmopathy. Each CDR3 is given with its conserved first and last residue. D genes are given only for firm matches. For some rows the clone size is stated as once, few or many, or as a class when expanded; others skip it.

clone size: many
V gene: TRBV11-2
J gene: TRBJ2-7
D gene: TRBD2
CDR3 DNA: TGTGCCAGCAGCTTAGGTGGCGGGGGGGCACTTTACGAGCAGTACTTC
CDR3 protein: CASSLGGGGALYEQYF

clone size: .
V gene: TRBV5-4
J gene: TRBJ1-1
D gene: .
CDR3 DNA: TGTGCCAGCAGCTTGCAATCCAGAGGGGCGGCTTTCTTT
CDR3 protein: CASSLQSRGAAFF

clone size: many
V gene: TRBV18
J gene: TRBJ1-6
D gene: .
CDR3 DNA: TGTGCCAGCTCACCACCCCCGGGGGCGGGGGCCAATTCACCCCTCCACTTT
CDR3 protein: CASSPPPGAGANSPLHF

clone size: many
V gene: TRBV2
J gene: TRBJ1-5
D gene: TRBD1
CDR3 DNA: TGTGCCAGCAGTCGGGACAGGGAATATCAGCCCCAGCATTTT
CDR3 protein: CASSRDREYQPQHF

clone size: many
V gene: TRBV7-2
J gene: TRBJ2-2
D gene: .
CDR3 DNA: TGTGCCAGCAGTTCGGACAATTGGAACACCGGGGAGCTGTTTTTT
CDR3 protein: CASSSDNWNTGELFF

clone size: many
V gene: TRBV7-2
J gene: TRBJ1-5
D gene: .
CDR3 DNA: TGTGCCAGCAGCTTAGCCGTCATCGATGCCCAGCATTTT
CDR3 protein: CASSLAVIDAQHF

clone size: .
V gene: TRBV12-3/TRBV12-4
J gene: TRBJ2-7
D gene: .
CDR3 DNA: TGTGCCAGCAGTTCAACACGCACCGGGCCTTACTCCTACGAGCAGTACTTC
CDR3 protein: CASSSTRTGPYSYEQYF

clone size: few
V gene: TRBV2
J gene: TRBJ1-4
D gene: TRBD1
CDR3 DNA: TGTGCCAGCGGACAGGGAATTGAAAAACTGTTTTTT
CDR3 protein: CASGQGIEKLFF

clone size: few
V gene: TRBV3-1
J gene: TRBJ2-5
D gene: TRBD2
CDR3 DNA: TGTGCCAGCAGCCACGTTGGAACTAGCGGGGGGGCCGGGGAGACCCAGTACTTC
CDR3 protein: CASSHVGTSGGAGETQYF

clone size: .
V gene: TRBV12-3/TRBV12-4
J gene: TRBJ2-5
D gene: .
CDR3 DNA: TGTGCCAGCAGTTTGTACAGCCAAGAGACCCAGTACTTC
CDR3 protein: CASSLYSQETQYF

clone size: .
V gene: TRBV6-1
J gene: TRBJ1-1
D gene: .
CDR3 DNA: TGTGCCAGCCTCTGGACTCGGTCGGACACTGAAGCTTTCTTT
CDR3 protein: CASLWTRSDTEAFF

clone size: .
V gene: TRBV4-1
J gene: TRBJ1-4
D gene: .
CDR3 DNA: TGCGCCAGCAGCCAACTCCGGTGGAGTCCTGAAAAACTGTTTTTT
CDR3 protein: CASSQLRWSPEKLFF

clone size: .
V gene: TRBV12-3/TRBV12-4
J gene: TRBJ2-4
D gene: .
CDR3 DNA: TGTGCCAGTAACTATCAGCTGGCAGACTTAGCCAAAAACATTCAGTACTTC
CDR3 protein: CASNYQLADLAKNIQYF

clone size: once
V gene: TRBV7-9
J gene: TRBJ2-7
D gene: .
CDR3 DNA: TGTGCCAGCAGCCTCCCGCATGTGCTCGAGCAGTACTTC
CDR3 protein: CASSLPHVLEQYF

clone size: .
V gene: TRBV6-2/TRBV6-3
J gene: TRBJ2-7
D gene: .
CDR3 DNA: TGTGCCAGCAGTTACACGGGGAAGGGCTACGAGCAGTACTTC
CDR3 protein: CASSYTGKGYEQYF

clone size: .
V gene: TRBV28
J gene: TRBJ1-5
D gene: .
CDR3 DNA: TGTGCCAGCAGTTTGATTCGGGGGCCTAAAAGCAATCAGCCCCAGCATTTT
CDR3 protein: CASSLIRGPKSNQPQHF

clone size: .
V gene: TRBV10-3
J gene: TRBJ2-3
D gene: TRBD2
CDR3 DNA: TGTGCCATCAGTGGGGGACTAGCCCCGGATACGCAGTATTTT
CDR3 protein: CAISGGLAPDTQYF

clone size: many
V gene: TRBV13
J gene: TRBJ2-3
D gene: .
CDR3 DNA: TGTGCCAGCAGCTTAGACCCGGTGGGGGCAGATACGCAGTATTTT
CDR3 protein: CASSLDPVGADTQYF

clone size: .
V gene: TRBV7-8
J gene: TRBJ2-1
D gene: TRBD2
CDR3 DNA: TGTGCCAGCAGCTTCCGGGGGGGGCCGGGACGGGATGAGCAGTTCTTC
CDR3 protein: CASSFRGGPGRDEQFF

clone size: few
V gene: TRBV27
J gene: TRBJ2-3
D gene: TRBD2
CDR3 DNA: TGTGCCAGCAGTCTTTCGTCCGTGATAGCGGGGGGCACTAGCACAGATACGCAGTATTTT
CDR3 protein: CASSLSSVIAGGTSTDTQYF

clone size: few
V gene: TRBV7-9
J gene: TRBJ2-1
D gene: .
CDR3 DNA: TGTGCCTCGATGCCGGGGGCGGGTATGGATGAGCAGTTCTTC
CDR3 protein: CASMPGAGMDEQFF

clone size: .
V gene: TRBV29-1
J gene: TRBJ2-2
D gene: .
CDR3 DNA: TGCAGCGTTGAAAACGGGATCAACACCGGGGAGCTGTTTTTT
CDR3 protein: CSVENGINTGELFF

clone size: .
V gene: TRBV9
J gene: TRBJ2-5
D gene: TRBD2
CDR3 DNA: TGTGCCAGCAGCGTAGTCCTTCAGCGGGGGGCAACTCGGGAGGAGACCCAGTACTTC
CDR3 protein: CASSVVLQRGATREETQYF

clone size: .
V gene: TRBV28
J gene: TRBJ1-1
D gene: .
CDR3 DNA: TGTGCCAGCATTGAGGGGGTTGCCGAAGCTTTCTTT
CDR3 protein: CASIEGVAEAFF

clone size: few
V gene: TRBV12-3/TRBV12-4
J gene: TRBJ2-5
D gene: TRBD2
CDR3 DNA: TGTGCCAGCAGTTTTTGGGGGGGGGAGACCCAGTACTTC
CDR3 protein: CASSFWGGETQYF

clone size: many
V gene: TRBV7-8
J gene: TRBJ2-7
D gene: .
CDR3 DNA: TGTGCCAGCACCCTCGGGAAGTCTCCCTACGAGCAGTACTTC
CDR3 protein: CASTLGKSPYEQYF

clone size: many
V gene: TRBV3-1
J gene: TRBJ2-3
D gene: .
CDR3 DNA: TGTGCCAGCAGCCAAGATCAACGGATCACAGATACGCAGTATTTT
CDR3 protein: CASSQDQRITDTQYF

clone size: .
V gene: TRBV12-3/TRBV12-4
J gene: TRBJ1-4
D gene: .
CDR3 DNA: TGTGCCAGCACGGGCAGGGGAGGCGAAAAACTGTTTTTT
CDR3 protein: CASTGRGGEKLFF

clone size: many
V gene: TRBV20-1
J gene: TRBJ2-7
D gene: .
CDR3 DNA: TGCAGTGCCCAGGTGGGCAGGGGAACCTACGAGCAGTACTTC
CDR3 protein: CSAQVGRGTYEQYF